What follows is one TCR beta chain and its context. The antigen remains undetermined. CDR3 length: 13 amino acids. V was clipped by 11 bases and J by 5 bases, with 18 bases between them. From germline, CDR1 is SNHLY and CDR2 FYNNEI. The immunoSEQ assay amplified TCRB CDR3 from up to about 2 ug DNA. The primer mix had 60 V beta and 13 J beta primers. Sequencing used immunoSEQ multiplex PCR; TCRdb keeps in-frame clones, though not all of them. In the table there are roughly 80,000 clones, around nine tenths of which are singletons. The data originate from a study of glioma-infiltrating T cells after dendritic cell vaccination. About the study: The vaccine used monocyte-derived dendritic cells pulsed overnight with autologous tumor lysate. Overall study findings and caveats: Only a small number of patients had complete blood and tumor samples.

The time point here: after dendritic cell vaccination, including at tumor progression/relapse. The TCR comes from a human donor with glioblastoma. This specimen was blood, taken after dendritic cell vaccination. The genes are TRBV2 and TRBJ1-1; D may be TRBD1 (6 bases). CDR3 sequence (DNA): TGTGCCGGGACACAGGCCCCGAGGACTGAAGCTTTCTTT. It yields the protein CAGTQAPRTEAFF.